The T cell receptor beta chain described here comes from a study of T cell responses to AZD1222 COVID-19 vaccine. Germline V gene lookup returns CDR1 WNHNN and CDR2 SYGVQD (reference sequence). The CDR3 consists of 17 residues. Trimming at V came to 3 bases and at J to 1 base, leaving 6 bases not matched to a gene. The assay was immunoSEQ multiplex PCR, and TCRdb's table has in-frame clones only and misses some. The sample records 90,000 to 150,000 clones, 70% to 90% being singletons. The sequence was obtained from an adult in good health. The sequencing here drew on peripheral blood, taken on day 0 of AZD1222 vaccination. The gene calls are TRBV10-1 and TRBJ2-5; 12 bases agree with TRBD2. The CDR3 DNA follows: TGCGCCAGCAGTGAAATCGCTAGCGGGAGGGGCCAAGAGACCCAGTACTTC. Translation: CASSEIASGRGQETQYF.